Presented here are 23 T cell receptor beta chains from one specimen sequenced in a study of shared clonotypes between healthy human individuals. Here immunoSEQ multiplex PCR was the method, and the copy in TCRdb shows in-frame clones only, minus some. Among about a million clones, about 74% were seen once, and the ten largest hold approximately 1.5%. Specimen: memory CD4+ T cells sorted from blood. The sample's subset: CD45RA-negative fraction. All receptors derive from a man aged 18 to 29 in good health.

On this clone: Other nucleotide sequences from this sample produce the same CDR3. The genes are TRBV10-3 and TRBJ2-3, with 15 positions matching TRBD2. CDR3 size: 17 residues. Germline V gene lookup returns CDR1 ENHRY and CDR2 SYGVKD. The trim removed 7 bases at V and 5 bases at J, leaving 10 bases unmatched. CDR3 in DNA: TGTGCCATCAACCCGGGACTAGCGGGAGGACCGGTAGATACGCAGTATTTT. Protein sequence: CAINPGLAGGPVDTQYF.

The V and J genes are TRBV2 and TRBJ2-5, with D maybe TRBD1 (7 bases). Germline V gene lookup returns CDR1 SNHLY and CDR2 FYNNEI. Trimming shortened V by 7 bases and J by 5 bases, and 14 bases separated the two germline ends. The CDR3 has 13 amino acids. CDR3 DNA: TGTGCCAGCACGGGCAGGGGGAGGGAGACCCAGTACTTC. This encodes CASTGRGRETQYF. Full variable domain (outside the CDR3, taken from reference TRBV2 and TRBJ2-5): EPEVTQTPSHQVTQMGQEVILRCVPISNHLYFYWYRQILGQKVEFLVSFYNNEISEKSEIFDDQFSVERPDGSNFTLKIRSTKLEDSAMYFCASTGRGRETQYFGPGTRLLVL.

In DNA form, the CDR3 reads TGTGCTCTAGCGGGGAAGTCAGATACGCAGTATTTT. Translating it yields CALAGKSDTQYF. The chain uses TRBV30 and TRBJ2-3; 9 nucleotides agree with TRBD2. The CDR3 length is 12 residues. Germline CDR1 GTSNPN, CDR2 SVGIG (reference sequence).

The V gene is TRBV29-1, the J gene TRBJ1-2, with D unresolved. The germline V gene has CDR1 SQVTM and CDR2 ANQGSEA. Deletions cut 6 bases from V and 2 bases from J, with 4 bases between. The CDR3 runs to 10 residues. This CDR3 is CSVVNYGYTF. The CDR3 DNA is TGCAGCGTGGTAAACTATGGCTACACCTTC.

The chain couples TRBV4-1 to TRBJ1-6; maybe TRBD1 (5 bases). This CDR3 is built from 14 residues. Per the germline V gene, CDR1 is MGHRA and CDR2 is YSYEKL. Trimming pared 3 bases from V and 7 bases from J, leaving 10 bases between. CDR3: CASSHPGNNSPLHF. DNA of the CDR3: TGCGCCAGCAGCCATCCAGGGAACAATTCACCCCTCCACTTT.

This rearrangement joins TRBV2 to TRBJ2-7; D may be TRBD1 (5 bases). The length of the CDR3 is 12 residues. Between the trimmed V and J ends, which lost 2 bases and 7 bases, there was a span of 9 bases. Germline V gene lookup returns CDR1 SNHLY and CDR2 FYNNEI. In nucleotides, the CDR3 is TGTGCCAGCAGTGAACAGGGCTGGGAGCAGTACTTC. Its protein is CASSEQGWEQYF.

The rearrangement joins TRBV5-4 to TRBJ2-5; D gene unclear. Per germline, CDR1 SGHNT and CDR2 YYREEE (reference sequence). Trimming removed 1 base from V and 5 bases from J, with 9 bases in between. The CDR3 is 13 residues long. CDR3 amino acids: CASSLRFGETQYF. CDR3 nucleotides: TGTGCCAGCAGCTTGCGGTTCGGGGAGACCCAGTACTTC.

CDR3 DNA sequence: TGCGCCAGCAGCAAACGAGAGGGGACTGGGGCCAACGTCCTGACTTTC. The encoded protein is CASSKREGTGANVLTF. The chain combines TRBV5-1 with TRBJ2-6; either TRBD1 or TRBD2 may supply D (5 bases each). V lost 4 bases, J lost 2 bases, and 13 bases lay in between. This CDR3 contains 16 residues. Germline-derived CDR1 and CDR2 are SGHRS and YFSETQ.

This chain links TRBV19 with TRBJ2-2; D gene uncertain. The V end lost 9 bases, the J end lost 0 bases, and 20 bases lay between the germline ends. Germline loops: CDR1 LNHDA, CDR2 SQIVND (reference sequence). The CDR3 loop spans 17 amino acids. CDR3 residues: CASKNSGLLANTGELFF. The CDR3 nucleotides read TGTGCCAGCAAAAACTCGGGCCTCCTCGCGAACACCGGGGAGCTGTTTTTT.

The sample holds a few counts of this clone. CDR3 amino acids: CAWSVKQSGYTF. The CDR3 nucleotides read TGTGCCTGGAGTGTAAAACAGAGTGGCTACACCTTC. The chain is built from TRBV30 and TRBJ1-2; D not certain. V dropped 0 bases and J dropped 7 bases, with 9 bases sitting between them. The CDR3 is 12 amino acids. CDR1 is GTSNPN, CDR2 SVGIG, per germline (reference sequence).

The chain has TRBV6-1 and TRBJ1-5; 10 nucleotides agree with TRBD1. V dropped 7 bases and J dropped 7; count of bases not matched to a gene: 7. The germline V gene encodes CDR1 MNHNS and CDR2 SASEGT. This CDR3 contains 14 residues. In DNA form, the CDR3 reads TGTGCCAGCAACAGGGACAGGGGAAGACAGCCCCAGCATTTT. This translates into CASNRDRGRQPQHF.

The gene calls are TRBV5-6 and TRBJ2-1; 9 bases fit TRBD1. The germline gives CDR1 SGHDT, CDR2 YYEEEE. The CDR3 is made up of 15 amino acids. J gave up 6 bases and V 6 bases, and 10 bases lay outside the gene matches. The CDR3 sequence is CASTQPGQGGNEQFF. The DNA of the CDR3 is TGTGCCAGCACCCAACCGGGACAGGGAGGCAATGAGCAGTTCTTC.

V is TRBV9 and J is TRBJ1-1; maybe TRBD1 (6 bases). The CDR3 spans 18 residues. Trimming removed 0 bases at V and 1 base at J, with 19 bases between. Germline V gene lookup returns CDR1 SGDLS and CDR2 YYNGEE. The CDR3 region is CASSVGATGAPRNTEAFF. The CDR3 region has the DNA TGTGCCAGCAGCGTAGGAGCGACAGGCGCCCCCCGGAACACTGAAGCTTTCTTT.

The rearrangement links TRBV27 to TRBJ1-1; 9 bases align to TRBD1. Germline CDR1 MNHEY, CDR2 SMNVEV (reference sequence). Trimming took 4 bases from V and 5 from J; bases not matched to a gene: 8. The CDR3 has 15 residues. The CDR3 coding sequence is TGTGCCAGCAGTTGGGACAGGGCGGCGGGTACTGAAGCTTTCTTT. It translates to CASSWDRAAGTEAFF.

The CDR3 is CASSADRYQAFF. DNA of the CDR3: TGTGCCAGCAGTGCCGACAGATATCAAGCTTTCTTT. The chain carries TRBV6-1 and TRBJ1-1; D might be TRBD1 (5 bases). This CDR3 region has 12 residues. Trimming took off 4 bases at V and 9 bases at J, with 12 bases between the two ends. Per the germline V gene, CDR1 is MNHNS and CDR2 is SASEGT.

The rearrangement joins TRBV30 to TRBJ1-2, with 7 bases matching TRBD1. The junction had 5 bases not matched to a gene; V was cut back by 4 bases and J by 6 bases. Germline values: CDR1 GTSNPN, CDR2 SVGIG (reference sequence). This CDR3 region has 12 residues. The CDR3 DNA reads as TGTGCCTGGACCGTCACAGGGGATGGCTACACCTTC. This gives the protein CAWTVTGDGYTF.

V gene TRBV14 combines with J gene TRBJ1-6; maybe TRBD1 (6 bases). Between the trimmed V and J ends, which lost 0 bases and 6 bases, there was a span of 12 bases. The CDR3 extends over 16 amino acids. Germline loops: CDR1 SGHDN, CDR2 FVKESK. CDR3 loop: CASSQDSYRANSPLHF. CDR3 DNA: TGTGCCAGCAGCCAAGATAGCTACAGGGCTAATTCACCCCTCCACTTT. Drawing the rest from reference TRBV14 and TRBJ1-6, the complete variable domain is EAGVTQFPSHSVIEKGQTVTLRCDPISGHDNLYWYRRVMGKEIKFLLHFVKESKQDESGMPNNRFLAERTGGTYSTLKVQPAELEDSGVYFCASSQDSYRANSPLHFGNGTRLTVT.

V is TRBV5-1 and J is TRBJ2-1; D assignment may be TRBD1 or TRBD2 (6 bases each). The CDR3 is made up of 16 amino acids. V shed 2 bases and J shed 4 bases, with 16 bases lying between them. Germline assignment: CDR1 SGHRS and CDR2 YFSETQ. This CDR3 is CASSFTSQGRYNEQFF. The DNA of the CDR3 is TGCGCCAGCAGCTTCACGTCCCAGGGGAGGTACAATGAGCAGTTCTTC. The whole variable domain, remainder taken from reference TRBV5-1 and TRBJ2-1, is KAGVTQTPRYLIKTRGQQVTLSCSPISGHRSVSWYQQTPGQGLQFLFEYFSETQRNKGNFPGRFSGRQFSNSRSEMNVSTLELGDSALYLCASSFTSQGRYNEQFFGPGTRLTVL.

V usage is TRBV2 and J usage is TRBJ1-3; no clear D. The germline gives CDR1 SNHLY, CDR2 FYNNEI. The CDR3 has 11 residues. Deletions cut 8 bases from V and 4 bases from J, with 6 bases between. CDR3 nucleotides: TGTGCCAGCGGTCCAGGAAACACCATATATTTT. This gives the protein CASGPGNTIYF. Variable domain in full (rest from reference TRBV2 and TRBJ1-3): EPEVTQTPSHQVTQMGQEVILRCVPISNHLYFYWYRQILGQKVEFLVSFYNNEISEKSEIFDDQFSVERPDGSNFTLKIRSTKLEDSAMYFCASGPGNTIYFGEGSWLTVV.

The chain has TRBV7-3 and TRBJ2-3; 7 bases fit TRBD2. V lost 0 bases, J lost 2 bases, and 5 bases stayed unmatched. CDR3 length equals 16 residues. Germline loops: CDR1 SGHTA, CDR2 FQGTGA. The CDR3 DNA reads TGTGCCAGCAGCTTAACTTGGGGGGGTCCCACAGATACGCAGTATTTT. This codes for CASSLTWGGPTDTQYF. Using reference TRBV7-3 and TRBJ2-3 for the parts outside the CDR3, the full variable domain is GAGVSQTPSNKVTEKGKYVELRCDPISGHTALYWYRQSLGQGPEFLIYFQGTGAADDSGLPNDRFFAVRPEGSVSTLKIQRTERGDSAVYLCASSLTWGGPTDTQYFGPGTRLTVL.

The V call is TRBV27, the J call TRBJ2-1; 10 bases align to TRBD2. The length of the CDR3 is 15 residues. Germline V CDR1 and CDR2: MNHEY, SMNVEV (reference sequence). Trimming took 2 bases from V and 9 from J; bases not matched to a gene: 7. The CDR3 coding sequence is TGTGCCAGCAGTTTACAGAGCGGGGGGGCTTTTGAGCAGTTCTTC. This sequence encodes CASSLQSGGAFEQFF.

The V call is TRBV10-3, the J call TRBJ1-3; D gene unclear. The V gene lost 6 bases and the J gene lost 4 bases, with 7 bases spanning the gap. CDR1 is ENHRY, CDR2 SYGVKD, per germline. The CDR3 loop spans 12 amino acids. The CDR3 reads CAISSPGNTIYF. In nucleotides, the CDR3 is TGTGCCATCAGCTCCCCGGGAAACACCATATATTTT.

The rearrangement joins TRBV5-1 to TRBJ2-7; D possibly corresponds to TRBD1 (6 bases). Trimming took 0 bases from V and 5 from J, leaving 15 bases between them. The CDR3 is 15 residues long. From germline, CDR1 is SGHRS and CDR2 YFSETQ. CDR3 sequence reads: CASSLGSGAENEQYF. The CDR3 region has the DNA TGCGCCAGCAGCTTGGGTTCAGGGGCGGAAAACGAGCAGTACTTC.